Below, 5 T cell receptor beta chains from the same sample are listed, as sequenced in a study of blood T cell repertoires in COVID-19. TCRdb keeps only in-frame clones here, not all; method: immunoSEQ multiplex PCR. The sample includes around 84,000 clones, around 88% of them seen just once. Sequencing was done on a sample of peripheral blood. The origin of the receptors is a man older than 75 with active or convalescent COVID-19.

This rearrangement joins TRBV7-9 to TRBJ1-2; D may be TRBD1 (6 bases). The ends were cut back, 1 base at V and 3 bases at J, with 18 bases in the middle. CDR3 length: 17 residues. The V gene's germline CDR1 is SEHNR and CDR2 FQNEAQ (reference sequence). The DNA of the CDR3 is TGTGCCAGCAGCTTAGGCCGGGGCAGGGGAACGGACTATGGCTACACCTTC. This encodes CASSLGRGRGTDYGYTF.

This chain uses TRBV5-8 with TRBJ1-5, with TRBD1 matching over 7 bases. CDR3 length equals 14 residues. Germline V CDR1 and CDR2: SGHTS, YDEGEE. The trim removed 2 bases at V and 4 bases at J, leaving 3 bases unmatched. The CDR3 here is CASSFRDSNQPQHF. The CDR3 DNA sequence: TGTGCCAGCAGCTTCCGGGACAGTAATCAGCCCCAGCATTTT.

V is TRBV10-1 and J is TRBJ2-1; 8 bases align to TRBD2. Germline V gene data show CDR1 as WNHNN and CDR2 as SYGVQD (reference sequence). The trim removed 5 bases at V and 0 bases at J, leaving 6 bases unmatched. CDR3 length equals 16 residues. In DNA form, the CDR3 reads TGCGCCAGCAGTCCCTCGGGGGGGAGCTCCTACAATGAGCAGTTCTTC. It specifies CASSPSGGSSYNEQFF.

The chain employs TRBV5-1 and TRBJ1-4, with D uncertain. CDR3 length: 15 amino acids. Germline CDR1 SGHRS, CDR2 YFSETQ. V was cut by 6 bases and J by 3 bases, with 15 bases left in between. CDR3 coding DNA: TGCGCCAGCAAAATAGGTCTGGCGGCTAATGAAAAACTGTTTTTT. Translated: CASKIGLAANEKLFF.

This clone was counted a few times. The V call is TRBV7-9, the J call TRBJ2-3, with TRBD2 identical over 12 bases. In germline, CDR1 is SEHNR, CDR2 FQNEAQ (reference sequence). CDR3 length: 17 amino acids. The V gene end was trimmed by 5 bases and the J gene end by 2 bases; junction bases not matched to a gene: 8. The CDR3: CASSGRLAGANTDTQYF. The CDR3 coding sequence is TGTGCCAGCAGCGGTAGACTAGCGGGGGCCAACACAGATACGCAGTATTTT. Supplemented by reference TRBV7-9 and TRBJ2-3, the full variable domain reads DTGVSQNPRHKITKRGQNVTFRCDPISEHNRLYWYRQTLGQGPEFLTYFQNEAQLEKSRLLSDRFSAERPKGSFSTLEIQRTEQGDSAMYLCASSGRLAGANTDTQYFGPGTRLTVL.